The 29 T cell receptor beta chains given below trace back to one sample, sequenced in a study of siplizumab effects on memory and regulatory T cells. Libraries were prepared by immunoSEQ multiplex PCR; TCRdb keeps only in-frame clonotypes and omits some of them. The data show roughly 100,000 clones, 85% to 95% seen once. The sequencing sample was made of CD4+ T cells sorted from blood. Every receptor here comes from a human donor in good health.

The J gene is TRBJ1-2, the V gene TRBV27, with TRBD1 matching over 8 bases. J was trimmed by 1 base and V by 5 bases; bases with no gene match: 3. CDR1 and CDR2 (germline): MNHEY, SMNVEV (reference sequence). The CDR3 has 14 residues. The CDR3 is CASSRTGFNYGYTF. DNA for the CDR3: TGTGCCAGCAGTAGGACAGGGTTTAACTATGGCTACACCTTC.

V gene TRBV27 combines with J gene TRBJ2-7, with TRBD2 as a possible D gene (5 bases). Trimming removed 6 bases from V and 5 bases from J, with 8 bases in between. This CDR3 is 11 amino acids long. Germline V lookup: CDR1 MNHEY, CDR2 SMNVEV (reference sequence). CDR3 in DNA: TGTGCCAGCAGACCCGGGGACGAGCAGTACTTC. Amino acid sequence: CASRPGDEQYF.

The V and J genes are TRBV5-1 and TRBJ2-3; D is possibly TRBD1 or TRBD2 (5 bases each). This CDR3 is built from 15 residues. CDR1 is SGHRS and CDR2 is YFSETQ in the germline V gene. V dropped 4 bases and J dropped 6 bases, with 18 bases sitting between them. This CDR3 reads CASSLMGVLGDTQYF. The CDR3 DNA follows: TGCGCCAGCAGCCTCATGGGGGTTTTAGGGGATACGCAGTATTTT. Drawing the rest from reference TRBV5-1 and TRBJ2-3, the complete variable domain is KAGVTQTPRYLIKTRGQQVTLSCSPISGHRSVSWYQQTPGQGLQFLFEYFSETQRNKGNFPGRFSGRQFSNSRSEMNVSTLELGDSALYLCASSLMGVLGDTQYFGPGTRLTVL.

V is TRBV7-2 and J is TRBJ2-5; D is possibly TRBD1 or TRBD2 (5 bases each). Germline CDR1 and CDR2: SGHTA and FQGNSA. The V gene lost 6 bases and the J gene lost 5 bases, with 13 bases spanning the gap. The CDR3 loop spans 13 amino acids. The DNA of the CDR3 is TGTGCCAGCAGACTAGACCAGGGTGAGACCCAGTACTTC. Protein: CASRLDQGETQYF.

The rearrangement links TRBV5-1 to TRBJ1-3, with 9 bases identical to TRBD1. The CDR3 has 14 amino acids. Germline-derived CDR1 and CDR2 are SGHRS and YFSETQ. V gave up 3 bases and J gave up 4 bases; unmatched junction bases: 2. CDR3 nucleotides: TGCGCCAGCAGCTCCGGACAGGGGGGAAACACCATATATTTT. Translated: CASSSGQGGNTIYF.

The chain combines TRBV6-6 with TRBJ2-7, with 10 bases aligning to TRBD2. Losses at the gene ends were 2 bases for V and 6 bases for J; bases not matched to a gene: 7. The CDR3 runs to 15 residues. Germline V CDR1 and CDR2: MNHNY, SVGAGI (reference sequence). CDR3 protein: CASSYGSGRVPEQYF. The CDR3 bases are TGTGCCAGCAGTTACGGAAGCGGGAGGGTGCCCGAGCAGTACTTC.

The CDR3 reads CATSRAGERGSTDTQYF. The CDR3 DNA is TGTGCCACCAGCAGGGCCGGGGAGCGGGGGAGCACAGATACGCAGTATTTT. The gene calls are TRBV15 and TRBJ2-3; 8 nucleotides match TRBD2. The V gene end was trimmed by 3 bases and the J gene end by 0 bases; junction bases not matched to a gene: 8. This CDR3 is 17 amino acids long. Looked up from germline, CDR1 is LNHNV and CDR2 is YYDKDF (reference sequence). Using reference TRBV15 and TRBJ2-3 for the parts outside the CDR3, the full variable domain is DAMVIQNPRYQVTQFGKPVTLSCSQTLNHNVMYWYQQKSSQAPKLLFHYYDKDFNNEADTPDNFQSRRPNTSFCFLDIRSPGLGDTAMYLCATSRAGERGSTDTQYFGPGTRLTVL.

This rearrangement joins TRBV5-1 to TRBJ1-2, with D unresolved. The germline CDR1 and CDR2 sequences are SGHRS and YFSETQ. V was shortened by 1 base and J by 4 bases, with 11 bases between the two germline ends. The CDR3 runs to 14 residues. CDR3 DNA sequence: TGCGCCAGCAGCTTGAGTCCCACCCCCTATGGCTACACCTTC. This codes for CASSLSPTPYGYTF.

The rearrangement joins TRBV7-2 to TRBJ2-1; 9 positions match TRBD2. This CDR3 has 16 amino acids. After removal of 2 bases from V and 7 bases from J, the junction contained 9 bases not matched to a gene. The germline V gene has CDR1 SGHTA and CDR2 FQGNSA. This CDR3 reads CASSLRGRGGQNEQFF. Here the CDR3 DNA reads TGTGCCAGCAGCTTACGCGGGCGGGGGGGCCAAAATGAGCAGTTCTTC.

The chain employs TRBV7-3 and TRBJ2-2; 7 nucleotides agree with TRBD1. In germline, CDR1 is SGHTA, CDR2 FQGTGA. Trimming took 5 bases from V and 4 from J; bases not matched to a gene: 4. This CDR3 is 14 amino acids long. The CDR3 DNA sequence: TGTGCCAGCAGCGCCGGGACAGTCACCGGGGAGCTGTTTTTT. As protein: CASSAGTVTGELFF.

The V gene is TRBV27, the J gene TRBJ2-5; D remains unclear. CDR1 and CDR2 (germline): MNHEY, SMNVEV (reference sequence). The CDR3 runs 14 residues. V was clipped by 5 bases and J by 5 bases, with 15 bases between them. CDR3 DNA sequence: TGTGCCAGCAGTATGGAGAGGCTTGGCGAGACCCAGTACTTC. Translating it yields CASSMERLGETQYF.

The gene calls are TRBV6-5 and TRBJ2-3; 7 positions agree with TRBD2. Germline V gives CDR1 MNHEY, CDR2 SVGAGI. The CDR3 sequence is 14 residues long. V was clipped by 5 bases and J by 8 bases; unmatched bases: 10. This CDR3 reads CASSPSGEVGTQYF. CDR3 sequence (DNA): TGTGCCAGCAGTCCCAGCGGGGAGGTGGGTACGCAGTATTTT.

V gene TRBV19 combines with J gene TRBJ2-5, with TRBD1 as a possible D gene (5 bases). From germline, CDR1 is LNHDA and CDR2 SQIVND (reference sequence). This CDR3 has 12 amino acids. Trimming cost V 6 bases and J 4 bases, with 9 bases left between them. The CDR3 loop is CASRRRGETQYF. In nucleotides, the CDR3 is TGTGCCAGTAGACGTAGGGGAGAGACCCAGTACTTC.

The rearrangement links TRBV6-5 to TRBJ2-7; 8 bases align to TRBD2. Trimming cost V 0 bases and J 2 bases; bases outside gene matches: 3. Germline values: CDR1 MNHEY, CDR2 SVGAGI. CDR3 length: 15 residues. The CDR3, as DNA: TGTGCCAGCAGTTACTCGATAGCGGGGACCTACGAGCAGTACTTC. Protein sequence: CASSYSIAGTYEQYF.

The V and J genes are TRBV7-2 and TRBJ2-5; no clear D gene. Germline CDR1 reads SGHTA; CDR2 reads FQGNSA. The germline V and J ends were trimmed by 5 bases and 0 bases, with 7 bases remaining between them. This CDR3 contains 13 residues. CDR3 in DNA: TGTGCCAGCAGCCCTCGACACCAAGAGACCCAGTACTTC. This gives the protein CASSPRHQETQYF.

This clone was detected once. This chain connects TRBV19 to TRBJ1-4, with D uncertain. The CDR3 is 14 amino acids. Trimming shortened V by 5 bases and J by 8 bases, and 15 bases separated the two germline ends. Germline V CDR1 and CDR2: LNHDA, SQIVND (reference sequence). The CDR3 loop is CASSLDAAAEKLFF. The CDR3 DNA reads as TGTGCCAGTAGTCTGGACGCGGCAGCCGAAAAACTGTTTTTT.

CDR3: CASSEVQANTGELFF. The CDR3 nucleotides are TGTGCCAGCAGTGAGGTGCAGGCGAACACCGGGGAGCTGTTTTTT. The chain links TRBV2 to TRBJ2-2; the D is unclear. The CDR3 runs to 15 residues. The V end lost 3 bases, the J end lost 0 bases, and 8 bases lay between the germline ends. The germline CDR1 and CDR2 sequences are SNHLY and FYNNEI.

This chain connects TRBV28 to TRBJ1-1; D gene ambiguous. In germline, CDR1 is MDHEN, CDR2 SYDVKM. CDR3 length equals 14 residues. V dropped 5 bases and J dropped 0 bases, with 10 bases sitting between them. This chain's CDR3 is CASSPLGMNTEAFF. CDR3 DNA: TGTGCCAGCAGTCCCCTGGGCATGAACACTGAAGCTTTCTTT.

This chain links TRBV11-2 with TRBJ1-2; no clear D. V gave up 5 bases and J gave up 4 bases, with 11 bases separating them. CDR1 is SGHAT, CDR2 FQNNGV, per germline. The CDR3 extends over 13 amino acids. CDR3 region: CASSPQATYGYTF. CDR3 nucleotides: TGTGCCAGCAGCCCCCAGGCTACCTATGGCTACACCTTC.

This clone has only one observation. The gene calls are TRBV5-1 and TRBJ1-1; 9 nucleotides align to TRBD1. With V trimmed by 4 bases and J by 8 bases, 12 bases remained unmatched. Germline V gene lookup returns CDR1 SGHRS and CDR2 YFSETQ. This CDR3 is built from 15 residues. This CDR3 is CASSLLPGTGREAFF. The CDR3 DNA is TGCGCCAGCAGCCTTTTACCCGGGACAGGGAGGGAAGCTTTCTTT.

The chain carries TRBV10-1 and TRBJ2-3, with TRBD2 matching over 12 bases. CDR3 size: 18 residues. V was clipped by 4 bases and J by 2 bases; unmatched bases: 10. Germline values: CDR1 WNHNN, CDR2 SYGVQD (reference sequence). CDR3 sequence reads: CASSGLAGAGRATDTQYF. CDR3 DNA: TGCGCCAGCAGTGGACTAGCGGGGGCCGGACGTGCCACAGATACGCAGTATTTT.

The CDR3 sequence: CASSVQGAQQYF. As DNA, the CDR3 is TGTGCCAGCAGTGTACAGGGGGCCCAGCAGTACTTC. The chain is built from TRBV25-1 and TRBJ2-7; 9 bases line up with TRBD1. Germline loops: CDR1 MGHDK, CDR2 SYGVNS. The CDR3 consists of 12 residues. Unmatched junction bases numbered 3, after V lost 4 bases and J lost 8 bases.

This rearrangement joins TRBV18 to TRBJ1-2; a weak D match, TRBD1 (5 bases). CDR1 KGHSH and CDR2 LQKENI come from the germline V gene. V was cut by 5 bases and J by 4 bases, with 14 bases left in between. This CDR3 region has 14 residues. CDR3 coding DNA: TGTGCCAGCTCAAGTATAACAGGCTCCTATGGCTACACCTTC. This sequence encodes CASSSITGSYGYTF.

This chain joins TRBV12-1 and TRBJ1-5; the tabulated D call, TRBD1, remains unverified against the DNA. TRBV12-1 is marked as a pseudogene. The CDR3 sequence is 15 residues long. The CDR3 spells CASSFAHNINQPQHF. The CDR3 region has the DNA TGTGCCAGCAGCTTTGCCCATAACATCAATCAGCCCCAGCATTTT.

This rearrangement joins TRBV11-2 to TRBJ2-7; D uncertain. Trimming cost V 2 bases and J 5 bases, with 13 bases left between them. The CDR3 has 14 amino acids. Looked up from germline, CDR1 is SGHAT and CDR2 is FQNNGV. The CDR3 DNA reads as TGTGCCAGCAGCTTATATAGGTCCGACCACGAGCAGTACTTC. The encoded protein is CASSLYRSDHEQYF.

This chain connects TRBV10-3 to TRBJ2-7; no clear D gene. This CDR3 spans 11 amino acids. Germline loops: CDR1 ENHRY, CDR2 SYGVKD. V lost 3 bases and J 4 bases, leaving 4 bases between the germline ends. The CDR3 DNA is TGTGCCATCAGTGATGTTTACGAGCAGTACTTC. As protein: CAISDVYEQYF.

The V and J genes are TRBV5-1 and TRBJ1-2; TRBD1 agrees at 8 bases. Per germline, CDR1 SGHRS and CDR2 YFSETQ. Trimming cost V 0 bases and J 0 bases; bases outside gene matches: 4. There are 16 residues in the CDR3. The CDR3 bases are TGCGCCAGCAGCTTGGCCCCGACAGGGGCTAACTATGGCTACACCTTC. Protein sequence: CASSLAPTGANYGYTF.

V and J are TRBV29-1 and TRBJ1-2; no clear D. CDR3 length: 15 residues. The V gene's germline CDR1 is SQVTM and CDR2 ANQGSEA. V was pared by 1 base and J by 3 bases, with 15 bases between. The CDR3 DNA reads as TGCAGCGTTGAAGCTCGCGCGAATAAGGACTATGGCTACACCTTC. Translating gives CSVEARANKDYGYTF.

The chain has TRBV5-6 and TRBJ2-6; 8 bases agree with TRBD1. With 4 bases clipped from V and 3 bases from J, the junction kept 3 bases outside the gene matches. This CDR3 contains 15 residues. CDR1 SGHDT and CDR2 YYEEEE come from the germline V gene. CDR3 region: CASSQGADGANVLTF. CDR3 nucleotide sequence: TGTGCCAGCAGCCAGGGGGCGGATGGGGCCAACGTCCTGACTTTC. The full variable domain, in which reference TRBV5-6 and TRBJ2-6 provide the parts outside the CDR3, is DAGVTQSPTHLIKTRGQQVTLRCSPKSGHDTVSWYQQALGQGPQFIFQYYEEEERQRGNFPDRFSGHQFPNYSSELNVNALLLGDSALYLCASSQGADGANVLTFGAGSRLTVL.